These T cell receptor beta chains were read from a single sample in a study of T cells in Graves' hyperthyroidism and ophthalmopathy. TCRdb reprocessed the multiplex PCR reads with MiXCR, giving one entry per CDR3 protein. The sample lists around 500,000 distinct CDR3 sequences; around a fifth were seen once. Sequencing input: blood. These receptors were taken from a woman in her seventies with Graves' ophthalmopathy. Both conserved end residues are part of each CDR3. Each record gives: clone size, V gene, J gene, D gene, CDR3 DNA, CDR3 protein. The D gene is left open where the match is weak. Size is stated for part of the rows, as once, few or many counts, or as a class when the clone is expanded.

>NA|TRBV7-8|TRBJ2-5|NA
TGTGCCAGCAGCTTATTTGAGACCCAGTACTTC
CASSLFETQYF
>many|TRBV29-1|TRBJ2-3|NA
TGCAGCGTTGAGCAGGGGCAAGATACGCAGTATTTT
CSVEQGQDTQYF
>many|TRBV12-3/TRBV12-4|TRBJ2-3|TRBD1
TGTGCCAGCAGTGGGTCGGGGACAGTTACAGATACGCAGTATTTT
CASSGSGTVTDTQYF
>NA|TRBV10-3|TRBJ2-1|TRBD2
TGTGCCATCAGTCGAGCGGGACGCTCCTACAATGAGCAGTTCTTC
CAISRAGRSYNEQFF
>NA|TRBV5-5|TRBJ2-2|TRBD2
TGTGCCAGCAGCCCGAGGGAGGGACTCCACACCGGGGAGCTGTTTTTT
CASSPREGLHTGELFF
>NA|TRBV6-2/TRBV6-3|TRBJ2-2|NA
TGTGCCAGCAGTTACTATTCCCCCCTGGCCAGGGTGGGCGGGGAGCTGTTTTTT
CASSYYSPLARVGGELFF
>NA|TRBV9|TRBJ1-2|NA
TGTGCCAGCAGCGTAGCTACGTCGTCCTATGGCTACACCTTC
CASSVATSSYGYTF
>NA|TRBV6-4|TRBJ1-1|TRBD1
TGTGCCAGCAACAAACAGGGGGCCGGCACTGAAGCTTTCTTT
CASNKQGAGTEAFF
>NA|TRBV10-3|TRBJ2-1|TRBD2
TGTGCCATCAGTGAGTCCGGGCTAGCGGGATGGGACAAGGAGCAGTTCTTC
CAISESGLAGWDKEQFF
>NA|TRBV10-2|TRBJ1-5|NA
TGCGCCAGCAGGGAAAATAGCAATCAGCCCCAGCATTTT
CASRENSNQPQHF